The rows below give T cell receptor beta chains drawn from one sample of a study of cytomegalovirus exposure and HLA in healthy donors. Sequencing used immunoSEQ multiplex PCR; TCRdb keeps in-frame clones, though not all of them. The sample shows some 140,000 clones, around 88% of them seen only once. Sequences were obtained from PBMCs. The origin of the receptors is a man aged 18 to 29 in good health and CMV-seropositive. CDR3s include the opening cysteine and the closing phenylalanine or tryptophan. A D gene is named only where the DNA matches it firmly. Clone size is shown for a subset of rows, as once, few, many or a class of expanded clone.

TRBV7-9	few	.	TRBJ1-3	TGTGCCAGCAGCCAAGTCGACAGTTTTGGAAACACCATATATTTT	CASSQVDSFGNTIYF
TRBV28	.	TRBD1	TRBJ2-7	TGTGCCAGCAGTTACGAAGGGACAGGGGGGGACGAGCAGTACTTC	CASSYEGTGGDEQYF
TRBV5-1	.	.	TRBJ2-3	TGCGCCAGCGAATCAGGGGCTAGCACAGATACGCAGTATTTT	CASESGASTDTQYF
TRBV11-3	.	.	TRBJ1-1	TGTGCCAGCAGCACGAAGGGGTCGAACACTGAAGCTTTCTTT	CASSTKGSNTEAFF
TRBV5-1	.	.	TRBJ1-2	TGCGCCAGCAGCGACACAGGATTATGGGGCTACACCTTC	CASSDTGLWGYTF
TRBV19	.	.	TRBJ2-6	TGTGCCAGTAGTGGGCCGACCTCTGGGGCCAACGTCCTGACTTTC	CASSGPTSGANVLTF
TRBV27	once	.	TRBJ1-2	TGTGCCAGCAGTTTCCAGGGGTGGTGGAATGGCTACACCTTC	CASSFQGWWNGYTF
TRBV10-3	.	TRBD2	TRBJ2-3	TGTGCCATTAGTGCGGGGGGGAGCACAGATACGCAGTATTTT	CAISAGGSTDTQYF
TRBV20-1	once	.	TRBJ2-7	TGCAGTGCTACCCGGGGCTACGAGCAGTACTTC	CSATRGYEQYF
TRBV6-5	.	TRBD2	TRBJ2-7	TGTGCCAGCAGTTACCAGGGCGGGAGGGTTGAGCAGTACTTC	CASSYQGGRVEQYF
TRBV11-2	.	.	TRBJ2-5	TGTGCCAGCAGCTTAATTAAAGAGACCCAGTACTTC	CASSLIKETQYF
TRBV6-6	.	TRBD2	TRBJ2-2	TGTGCCAGCAGTTATGGGACTAGCGGCCACGGGGAGCTGTTTTTT	CASSYGTSGHGELFF
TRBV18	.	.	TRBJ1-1	TGTGCCAGCTCACCCAGCCGGGACACTGAAGCTTTCTTT	CASSPSRDTEAFF
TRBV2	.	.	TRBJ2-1	TGTGCCAGCAGTGATGCAACTCGAGGGAGGCCTGAGCAGTTCTTC	CASSDATRGRPEQFF
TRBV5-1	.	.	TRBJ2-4	TGCGCCAGCAGCGACAGGGACTTCCTAGCCAAAAACATTCAGTACTTC	CASSDRDFLAKNIQYF
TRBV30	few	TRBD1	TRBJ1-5	TGTGCCTGGAGTGCAGGACAGGGGAGATTAGCCCAGCATTTT	CAWSAGQGRLAQHF
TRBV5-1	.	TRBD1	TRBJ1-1	TGCGCCAGCAGCTCCGGGACAGCGAACACTGAAGCTTTCTTT	CASSSGTANTEAFF
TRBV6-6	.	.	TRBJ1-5	TGTGCCAGCAGTTTGGACAGTCGACAGCCCCAGCATTTT	CASSLDSRQPQHF
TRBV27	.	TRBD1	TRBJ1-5	TGTGCCAGCAGTCCGCCGGAGGGCAGGGGGCCCGTAAGCAATCAGCCCCAGCATTTT	CASSPPEGRGPVSNQPQHF
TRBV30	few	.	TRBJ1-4	TGTGCCTGGAGTAGGTTGGCCGTCCCGGGTGAAAAACTGTTTTTT	CAWSRLAVPGEKLFF
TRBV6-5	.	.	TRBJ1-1	TGTGCCAGCAGTTACTCGAGACAGTCTGAAGCTTTCTTT	CASSYSRQSEAFF
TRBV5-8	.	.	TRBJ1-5	TGTGCCAGCAGCTTGGCGCGTGTAAGTACGGGCAATCAGCCCCAGCATTTT	CASSLARVSTGNQPQHF
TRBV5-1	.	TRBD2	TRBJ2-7	TGCGCCAGCAGTGAGGGACTAGCGGGGGTTTACGAGCAGTACTTC	CASSEGLAGVYEQYF
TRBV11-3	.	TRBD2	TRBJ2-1	TGTGCCAGCAGCTTGGGTGGACTAGCGGGGGCCAATGAGCAGTTCTTC	CASSLGGLAGANEQFF
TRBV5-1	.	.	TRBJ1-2	TGCGCCAGCAGCCTGGTCCCCACCCGAACAGGGAACTATGGCTACACCTTC	CASSLVPTRTGNYGYTF
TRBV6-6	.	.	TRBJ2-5	TGTGCCAGCAGGCCCGACAGCAGCTGGCAAGAGACCCAGTACTTC	CASRPDSSWQETQYF
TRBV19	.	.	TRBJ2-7	TGTGCCAGTAACGGGGGAAAGGGGGCTTTGAGGGACGAGCAGTACTTC	CASNGGKGALRDEQYF
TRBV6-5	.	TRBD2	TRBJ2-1	TGTGCCAGCAGTTACGGACTAGCGGCAAACAATGAGCAGTTCTTC	CASSYGLAANNEQFF
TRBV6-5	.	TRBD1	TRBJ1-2	TGTGCCAGCAGTTACTCGGACAGGGGGCGGAATGGCTACACCTTC	CASSYSDRGRNGYTF
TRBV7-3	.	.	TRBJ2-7	TGTGCCAGCAGCCTTGGTCGGGACTACGAGCAGTACTTC	CASSLGRDYEQYF
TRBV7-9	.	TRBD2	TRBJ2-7	TGTGCCAGCACTCAAGGGGAGGGGCACTCCTACGAGCAGTACTTC	CASTQGEGHSYEQYF
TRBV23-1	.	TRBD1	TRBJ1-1	TGCGCCAGCAGTCAAGTGGGACAGACGAACACTGAAGCTTTCTTT	CASSQVGQTNTEAFF
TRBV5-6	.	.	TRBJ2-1	TGTGCCAGCAGCCAAGGGGGCTCCTACAATGAGCAGTTCTTC	CASSQGGSYNEQFF
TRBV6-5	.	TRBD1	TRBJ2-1	TGTGCCAGCCGGGATGACAGGGGGGGCTACAATGAGCAGTTCTTC	CASRDDRGGYNEQFF
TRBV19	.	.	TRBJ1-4	TGTGCCAGTAGCCCTTGGACGGGGTCAACTAATGAAAAACTGTTTTTT	CASSPWTGSTNEKLFF
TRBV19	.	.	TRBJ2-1	TGTGCCAGTAGTAAGGGCCGGGACACTCCCTACAATGAGCAGTTCTTC	CASSKGRDTPYNEQFF
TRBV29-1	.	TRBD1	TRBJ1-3	TGCAGCGTTGAAGATACGACAGGGGTATCTGGAAACACCATATATTTT	CSVEDTTGVSGNTIYF
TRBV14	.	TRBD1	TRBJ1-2	TGTGCCAGCAGCCAATGGGGACAGAGCTATGGCTACACCTTC	CASSQWGQSYGYTF
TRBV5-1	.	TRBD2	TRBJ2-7	TGCGCCAGCAGCTTTGACAGGGTGTCTAGCGGGATGACCTACGAGCAGTACTTC	CASSFDRVSSGMTYEQYF
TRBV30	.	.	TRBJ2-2	TGTGCCTGGATCCCTCCTAGGGGGGAGCTGTTTTTT	CAWIPPRGELFF
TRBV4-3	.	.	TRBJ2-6	TGCGCCAGCAGCCAAGAGGCATATCCAGGGGCCAACGTCCTGACTTTC	CASSQEAYPGANVLTF
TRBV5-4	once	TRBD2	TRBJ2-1	TGTGCCAGCAGCTTGTCGGGGGGGCCTCGACCATGGGAGCAGTTCTTC	CASSLSGGPRPWEQFF
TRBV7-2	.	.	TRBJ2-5	TGTGCCAGCAGCTTCGGACAGAACCAAGAGACCCAGTACTTC	CASSFGQNQETQYF